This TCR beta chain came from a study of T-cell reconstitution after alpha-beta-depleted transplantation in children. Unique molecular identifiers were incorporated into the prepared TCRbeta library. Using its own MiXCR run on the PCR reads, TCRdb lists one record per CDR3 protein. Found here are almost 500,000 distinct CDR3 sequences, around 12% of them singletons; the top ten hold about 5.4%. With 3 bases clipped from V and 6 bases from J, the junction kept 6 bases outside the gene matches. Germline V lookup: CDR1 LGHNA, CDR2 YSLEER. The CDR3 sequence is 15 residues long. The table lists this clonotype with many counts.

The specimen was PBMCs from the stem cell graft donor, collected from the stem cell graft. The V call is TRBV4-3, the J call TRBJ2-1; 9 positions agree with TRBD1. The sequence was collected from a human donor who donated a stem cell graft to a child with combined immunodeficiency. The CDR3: CASSHPRTGVNEQFF. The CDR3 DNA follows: TGCGCCAGCAGCCACCCCCGGACAGGGGTCAATGAGCAGTTCTTC.